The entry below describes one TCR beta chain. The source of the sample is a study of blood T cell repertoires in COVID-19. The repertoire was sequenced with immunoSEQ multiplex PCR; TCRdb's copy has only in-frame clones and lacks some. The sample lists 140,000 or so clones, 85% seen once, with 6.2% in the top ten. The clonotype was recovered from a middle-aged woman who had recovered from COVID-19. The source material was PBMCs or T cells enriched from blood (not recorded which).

CDR3 in amino acids: CASRTGDRGNYGYTF. The CDR3 nucleotides are TGTGCCAGCAGGACTGGGGACAGGGGTAACTATGGCTACACCTTC. The V call is TRBV6-5, the J call TRBJ1-2; 10 bases match TRBD1. Germline V gives CDR1 MNHEY, CDR2 SVGAGI. J was trimmed by 1 base and V by 6 bases; bases with no gene match: 5. The CDR3 spans 15 residues.